This entry lists 19 T cell receptor beta chains sequenced from one sample in a study of T cells in localized non-small cell lung cancer. Sequencing used immunoSEQ multiplex PCR; TCRdb keeps in-frame clones, though not all of them. The sample lists tens of thousands of clones; about four fifths were seen once. The sample consisted of peripheral blood, taken before any cancer treatment. The receptor set was obtained from an older male donor with stage III squamous cell lung carcinoma.

The CDR3 sequence is CASALAGVRGELFF. The CDR3 region has the DNA TGTGCCAGCGCTCTAGCGGGAGTGAGGGGGGAGCTGTTTTTT. The chain carries TRBV6-1 and TRBJ2-2; 10 positions agree with TRBD2. J was trimmed by 8 bases and V by 8 bases; bases with no gene match: 8. CDR1 MNHNS and CDR2 SASEGT come from the germline V gene. The CDR3 length is 14 residues.

The J gene is TRBJ2-2, the V gene TRBV7-3; D is perhaps TRBD2 (5 bases). This CDR3 comprises 14 residues. The V gene's germline CDR1 is SGHTA and CDR2 FQGTGA. Trimming shortened V by 4 bases and J by 6 bases, and 12 bases separated the two germline ends. The CDR3 DNA sequence: TGTGCCAGCAGCTCTGCCCGGGGAGCCGGGGAGCTGTTTTTT. Encoded protein: CASSSARGAGELFF.

The chain couples TRBV11-2 to TRBJ1-6; D remains unclear. The germline V and J ends were trimmed by 5 bases and 0 bases, with 11 bases remaining between them. The CDR3 is 16 residues long. From germline, CDR1 is SGHAT and CDR2 FQNNGV. In DNA, the CDR3 is TGTGCCAGCAGCCATCGGCTGAGCTCCTATAATTCACCCCTCCACTTT. Encoded protein: CASSHRLSSYNSPLHF.

This chain joins TRBV30 and TRBJ2-7; 10 bases line up with TRBD1. The CDR3 sequence is 12 residues long. Germline V gene lookup returns CDR1 GTSNPN and CDR2 SVGIG (reference sequence). Losses at the gene ends were 8 bases for V and 6 bases for J; bases not matched to a gene: 7. Written as DNA, the CDR3 is TGTGCCAAGGACAGGGGGGGCTGCGAGCAGTACTTC. Its protein is CAKDRGGCEQYF.

This CDR3 reads CASRPNDRTNQPQHF. CDR3 nucleotide sequence: TGTGCCAGCAGACCGAATGACAGGACAAATCAGCCCCAGCATTTT. The chain is built from TRBV6-5 and TRBJ1-5; possible D gene TRBD1, 6 bases. The CDR3 has 15 amino acids. V gave up 6 bases and J gave up 4 bases, with 16 bases separating them. The germline gives CDR1 MNHEY, CDR2 SVGAGI.

The chain is built from TRBV6-1 and TRBJ2-5; tentative D call: TRBD1 (5 bases). Germline loops: CDR1 MNHNS, CDR2 SASEGT. The CDR3 spans 12 residues. V was trimmed by 3 bases and J by 3 bases, leaving 5 bases between them. CDR3 residues: CASSDREETQYF. The CDR3 nucleotides are TGTGCCAGCAGTGACAGGGAAGAGACCCAGTACTTC.

This clone has a single count. The gene calls are TRBV7-2 and TRBJ2-3; tentative D call: TRBD1 (6 bases). Per the germline V gene, CDR1 is SGHTA and CDR2 is FQGNSA. The V and J ends lost 5 bases and 3 bases respectively, with 15 bases between them. The CDR3 spans 15 residues. CDR3 protein: CASSPGTSRTDTQYF. DNA for the CDR3: TGTGCCAGCAGCCCCGGGACATCCCGGACAGATACGCAGTATTTT.

This CDR3 reads CASSSKQGRAGNTIYF. CDR3 DNA: TGTGCCAGCAGCTCCAAACAGGGACGGGCTGGAAACACCATATATTTT. The chain carries TRBV7-6 and TRBJ1-3; TRBD1 is a possible D gene (6 bases). V was trimmed by 4 bases and J by 2 bases, leaving 15 bases between them. This CDR3 spans 16 amino acids. CDR1 is SGHVS and CDR2 is FNYEAQ in the germline V gene. Supplemented by reference TRBV7-6 and TRBJ1-3, the full variable domain reads GAGVSQSPRYKVTKRGQDVALRCDPISGHVSLYWYRQALGQGPEFLTYFNYEAQQDKSGLPNDRFSAERPEGSISTLTIQRTEQRDSAMYRCASSSKQGRAGNTIYFGEGSWLTVV.

The rearrangement uses TRBV5-6 and TRBJ1-1, with TRBD1 identical over 9 bases. The CDR3 contains 15 residues. Germline V gene lookup returns CDR1 SGHDT and CDR2 YYEEEE. J lost 7 bases, V lost 4 bases, and 11 bases had no gene match. CDR3 sequence (DNA): TGTGCCAGCAGCCCGACTGGGACAGGGCGGGGTGAAGCTTTCTTT. Residues: CASSPTGTGRGEAFF.

This clone was recorded once. The chain combines TRBV12-5 with TRBJ2-1; D gene ambiguous. V was cut by 2 bases and J by 3 bases, with 5 bases left in between. CDR1 and CDR2 from the germline V gene are LGHNT and FRNRAP. The CDR3 consists of 13 residues. CDR3: CASGLSSYNEQFF. For the CDR3, the DNA is TGTGCTAGTGGTTTGTCTAGCTACAATGAGCAGTTCTTC.

The genes are TRBV2 and TRBJ1-1; D gene ambiguous. CDR1 SNHLY and CDR2 FYNNEI come from the germline V gene. The CDR3 spans 11 residues. Trimming took off 6 bases at V and 4 bases at J, with 6 bases between the two ends. CDR3 loop: CASSDITEAFF. DNA of the CDR3: TGTGCCAGCAGCGATATCACTGAAGCTTTCTTT.

The chain employs TRBV18 and TRBJ1-2; D is unresolved. Trimming shortened V by 3 bases and J by 6 bases, and 11 bases separated the two germline ends. The germline V gene has CDR1 KGHSH and CDR2 LQKENI. The CDR3 is 13 residues long. CDR3 loop: CASSPREKDGYTF. CDR3 DNA: TGTGCCAGCTCACCCCGAGAGAAGGATGGCTACACCTTC.

Only a few counts were recorded for this clone. This rearrangement joins TRBV19 to TRBJ1-2, with TRBD1 matching over 7 bases. The CDR3 spans 15 residues. In germline, CDR1 is LNHDA, CDR2 SQIVND (reference sequence). J lost 4 bases, V lost 1 base, and 6 bases had no gene match. The CDR3 is CASSIGNRGAYGYTF. CDR3 sequence (DNA): TGTGCCAGTAGTATAGGAAACAGGGGAGCCTATGGCTACACCTTC.

The chain couples TRBV18 to TRBJ1-1; no firm D call. The V and J ends lost 0 bases and 0 bases respectively, with 20 bases between them. The germline CDR1 and CDR2 sequences are KGHSH and LQKENI. CDR3 size: 19 residues. CDR3 sequence reads: CASSPPRPRGRSMNTEAFF. The CDR3 DNA reads TGTGCCAGCTCACCACCACGGCCACGCGGCCGTTCCATGAACACTGAAGCTTTCTTT.

This chain links TRBV6-6 with TRBJ2-1; perhaps TRBD1 as D (6 bases). V shed 2 bases and J shed 2 bases, with 10 bases lying between them. The CDR3 extends over 15 amino acids. Germline V lookup: CDR1 MNHNY, CDR2 SVGAGI (reference sequence). The CDR3 reads CASSYGPGAYNEQFF. CDR3 in DNA: TGTGCCAGCAGTTACGGTCCAGGGGCCTACAATGAGCAGTTCTTC.

The chain is built from TRBV5-1 and TRBJ1-2; no reliable D call. Per the germline V gene, CDR1 is SGHRS and CDR2 is YFSETQ. The CDR3 extends over 15 amino acids. Trimming shortened V by 0 bases and J by 4 bases, and 13 bases separated the two germline ends. The CDR3, as DNA: TGCGCCAGCAGCTTGGAATCCTTTAATCCCTATGGCTACACCTTC. Translated, it gives CASSLESFNPYGYTF.

This sequence joins TRBV5-1 and TRBJ2-4, with D perhaps TRBD1 or TRBD2 (5 bases each). The CDR3 extends over 15 amino acids. Germline-derived CDR1 and CDR2 are SGHRS and YFSETQ. The V end lost 0 bases, the J end lost 8 bases, and 15 bases lay between the germline ends. The chain's CDR3 is CASSLGQGVGDIQYF. CDR3 nucleotide sequence: TGCGCCAGCAGCTTGGGCCAGGGCGTCGGGGACATTCAGTACTTC.

This sequence joins TRBV18 and TRBJ1-1; a possible D gene is TRBD1 (6 bases). CDR3 size: 15 residues. CDR1 KGHSH and CDR2 LQKENI come from the germline V gene. V lost 2 bases and J 6 bases, leaving 16 bases between the germline ends. CDR3 sequence: CASSPSDSGASEAFF. As DNA, the CDR3 is TGTGCCAGCTCACCATCGGATTCAGGGGCTTCTGAAGCTTTCTTT.

The chain is built from TRBV19 and TRBJ1-2, with 7 bases fitting TRBD1. The V gene's germline CDR1 is LNHDA and CDR2 SQIVND (reference sequence). This CDR3 is built from 14 residues. V gave up 3 bases and J gave up 4 bases; unmatched junction bases: 5. CDR3 coding DNA: TGTGCCAGTAGTATCGACAGGGATCTCTATGGCTACACCTTC. Translation: CASSIDRDLYGYTF.